Listed here is a single TCR beta chain. The antigen remains undetermined. The sample belongs to a study of blood T cells in healthy people across ages. Findings of the study overall: Age advanced and TCR beta diversity per million T cells fell, roughly linearly. PBMCs went unsorted, and a conclusive naive versus antigen-experienced comparison was therefore prevented. Calculation of diversity from one million T cells yielded estimates considered to be underestimates.

The CDR3 extends over 15 amino acids. V shed 5 bases and J 2 bases; nucleotides not matched to a gene: 7. Through a sample-barcoded 5' primer and a J-beta primer mix, a second PCR was run for roughly 7 to 12 cycles. MiXCR was run by TCRdb on the 5' RACE reads, yielding one entry per CDR3 protein. The sample lists hundreds of thousands of distinct CDR3 sequences; around two fifths were seen once. In terms of origin and age, donors were healthy Caucasian individuals from Russia aged roughly 6 to 100. The chain is built from TRBV12-3 or TRBV12-4 and TRBJ2-5; TRBD2 matches at 8 bases. Material for sequencing was blood. This clonotype was obtained from a man between 60 and 75 years old in good health. The CDR3 DNA follows: TGTGCCAGCAGTGGGGGTCGGGGGGGACAAGAGACCCAGTACTTC. This codes for CASSGGRGGQETQYF.